This passage covers 10 T cell receptor beta chains from one sample sequenced in a study of response to subunit inactivated influenza vaccine. TCRdb re-called the RT-PCR reads with MiXCR, one entry per CDR3 protein. Among 150,000 or so distinct CDR3 sequences, approximately 11% were seen once, and the ten largest hold about 40%. The source was CD8+ T cells sorted from PBMCs, collected roughly 24 months after vaccination. The receptors were sampled from a man aged 50 to 69 who received an inactivated influenza vaccine.

This clonotype was counted only a few times. The chain is built from TRBV5-1 and TRBJ2-7; 8 bases are shared with TRBD2. CDR1 and CDR2 (germline): SGHRS, YFSETQ. With V trimmed by 0 bases and J by 3 bases, 2 bases remained unmatched. The length of the CDR3 is 14 residues. CDR3 residues: CASSLGTSIYEQYF. The CDR3 DNA sequence: TGCGCCAGCAGCTTGGGGACTAGCATCTACGAGCAGTACTTC. Filled out from reference TRBV5-1 and TRBJ2-7, the complete variable domain reads KAGVTQTPRYLIKTRGQQVTLSCSPISGHRSVSWYQQTPGQGLQFLFEYFSETQRNKGNFPGRFSGRQFSNSRSEMNVSTLELGDSALYLCASSLGTSIYEQYFGPGTRLTVT.

This clonotype was found a few times. The chain employs TRBV6-2 or TRBV6-3 and TRBJ1-5; D is unclear. Germline loops: CDR1 MNHEY, CDR2 SVGEGT. This CDR3 is built from 14 residues. V was cut by 6 bases and J by 7 bases, with 16 bases left in between. CDR3 protein: CASRPTGEFQPQHF. CDR3 bases: TGTGCCAGCAGGCCGACTGGGGAGTTCCAGCCCCAGCATTTT.

Here the CDR3 DNA reads TGTGCCACCAGTGAGCGGACTAGCGGGAGAGCAGATACGCAGTATTTT. This gives the protein CATSERTSGRADTQYF. The chain recombines TRBV24-1 with TRBJ2-3, with TRBD2 identical over 13 bases. Germline values: CDR1 KGHDR, CDR2 SFDVKD. V was clipped by 4 bases and J by 4 bases; unmatched bases: 4. The CDR3 is made up of 16 amino acids.

Concerning this clonotype itself: The junction and the germline gene differ at one end; a read error may be behind it. J is TRBJ2-3 and V is TRBV7-9, with 8 nucleotides matching TRBD1. The germline V gene encodes CDR1 SEHNR and CDR2 FQNEAQ (reference sequence). The CDR3 is 12 amino acids. This CDR3 reads CASSLAGQGLDF. The CDR3 region has the DNA TGTGCCAGCAGCTTAGCAGGACAGGGCTTGGATTTT.

The chain links TRBV7-9 to TRBJ2-2, with D maybe TRBD1 (7 bases). Deletions cut 5 bases from V and 6 bases from J, with 19 bases between. Germline loops: CDR1 SEHNR, CDR2 FQNEAQ (reference sequence). The CDR3 totals 16 residues. The CDR3 DNA follows: TGTGCCAGCAGCCCGCCAGGGGGGCAGGCAGCCGGGGAGCTGTTTTTT. Translating gives CASSPPGGQAAGELFF.

This clonotype has ten or more counts. J is TRBJ2-1 and V is TRBV7-2; no reliable D call. Trimming cost V 3 bases and J 9 bases, with 9 bases left between them. In germline, CDR1 is SGHTA, CDR2 FQGNSA. The CDR3 totals 12 residues. CDR3 nucleotide sequence: TGTGCCAGCAGCTTCGACGGAAGTGAGCAGTTCTTC. Translated, it gives CASSFDGSEQFF.

This clonotype was seen many times. This chain connects TRBV5-6 to TRBJ2-1; D is unresolved. V was pared by 4 bases and J by 6 bases, with 8 bases between. The CDR3 contains 12 residues. Germline CDR1 reads SGHDT; CDR2 reads YYEEEE. CDR3 DNA: TGTGCCAGCAGCCCCGGACGCAATGAGCAGTTCTTC. It encodes CASSPGRNEQFF. The full variable domain, in which reference TRBV5-6 and TRBJ2-1 provide the parts outside the CDR3, is DAGVTQSPTHLIKTRGQQVTLRCSPKSGHDTVSWYQQALGQGPQFIFQYYEEEERQRGNFPDRFSGHQFPNYSSELNVNALLLGDSALYLCASSPGRNEQFFGPGTRLTVL.

This clonotype was seen only a few times. J is TRBJ1-1 and V is TRBV11-2; TRBD1 matches 7 bases. Germline V gene data show CDR1 as SGHAT and CDR2 as FQNNGV. This CDR3 has 15 residues. With V trimmed by 5 bases and J by 4 bases, 10 bases remained unmatched. CDR3 residues: CASSLTGAWSTEAFF. The CDR3 DNA reads TGTGCCAGCAGCCTTACAGGGGCCTGGAGCACTGAAGCTTTCTTT.

The chain is built from TRBV2 and TRBJ2-7; D remains ambiguous. V was shortened by 3 bases and J by 4 bases, with 10 bases between the two germline ends. The CDR3 consists of 13 residues. Per the germline V gene, CDR1 is SNHLY and CDR2 is FYNNEI. CDR3: CASSDAVPYEQYF. Written as DNA, the CDR3 is TGTGCCAGCAGTGACGCGGTCCCATACGAGCAGTACTTC.

This clonotype was counted only a few times. The V call is TRBV24-1, the J call TRBJ2-1, with D uncertain. Trimming removed 6 bases at V and 7 bases at J, with 6 bases between. The CDR3 consists of 11 residues. CDR1 KGHDR and CDR2 SFDVKD come from the germline V gene. The CDR3 DNA reads as TGTGCCACCAGTTTGGGGAATGAGCAGTTCTTC. This gives the protein CATSLGNEQFF.